These 23 T cell receptor beta chains were sequenced from one sample in a study of blood T cell repertoires in COVID-19 (dated by TCRdb to about 2020). The library was prepared using the immunoSEQ multiplex PCR assay. TCRdb stores this immuneACCESS table with in-frame sequences only. Part of the clones is absent; in the studies checked, under half of the shortfall reflects unresolved V genes, and no reason is known for the rest. This sample holds 100,000 to 150,000 clones; 78% were observed only once. The top ten hold roughly 2.1% of the sample. Sequences were obtained from peripheral blood. These TCRs come from a man between 65 and 85 years old with acute or convalescent COVID-19.

CDR3 amino acids: CASSLDAGGYTEAFF. The CDR3 DNA is TGTGCCAGCAGCTTGGATGCAGGGGGGTACACTGAAGCTTTCTTT. This rearrangement joins TRBV5-6 to TRBJ1-1; 7 bases fit TRBD1. Germline V gene sequence: CDR1 SGHDT, CDR2 YYEEEE. V was pared by 0 bases and J by 3 bases, with 5 bases of the junction left unmatched. This CDR3 contains 15 residues.

The V gene is TRBV7-2, the J gene TRBJ1-1; the D is unclear. From germline, CDR1 is SGHTA and CDR2 FQGNSA. V lost 9 bases and J lost 1, with 15 bases in between. The length of the CDR3 is 14 residues. CDR3 DNA sequence: TGTGCCAGTCAAGAAGCGGCTGGGAACACTGAAGCTTTCTTT. It encodes CASQEAAGNTEAFF.

The V and J genes are TRBV7-2 and TRBJ1-3; 10 bases are a match to TRBD1. The junction had 7 bases not matched to a gene; V was cut back by 2 bases and J by 3 bases. The germline CDR1 and CDR2 sequences are SGHTA and FQGNSA. The CDR3 sequence is 17 residues long. The CDR3 DNA is TGTGCCAGCAGCTTATGGCCTCGGGACAGGGGTGGAAACACCATATATTTT. Protein sequence: CASSLWPRDRGGNTIYF.

This clone has only one observation. The chain links TRBV28 to TRBJ2-1; D call uncertain. Trimming shortened V by 1 base and J by 8 bases, and 12 bases separated the two germline ends. The germline CDR1 and CDR2 sequences are MDHEN and SYDVKM. The CDR3 consists of 14 residues. CDR3 loop: CASSLYLLYDEQFF. The CDR3 coding sequence is TGTGCCAGCAGTTTATACCTATTATACGATGAGCAGTTCTTC.

The rearrangement joins TRBV19 to TRBJ2-7; D perhaps matches TRBD1 (5 bases). CDR3 size: 14 residues. Germline V gives CDR1 LNHDA, CDR2 SQIVND (reference sequence). V gave up 2 bases and J gave up 7 bases, with 15 bases separating them. DNA for the CDR3: TGTGCCAGTAGTATAACAGGAAATCTAAGGGAGCAGTACTTC. Protein sequence: CASSITGNLREQYF.

The CDR3 nucleotides read TGTGCCACAGCGGGGGCCAGCACAGATACGCAGTATTTT. It is translated as CATAGASTDTQYF. The chain combines TRBV5-4 with TRBJ2-3, with TRBD2 identical over 8 bases. V trimming: 9 bases; J trimming: 0 bases; junction bases outside the gene matches: 3. The CDR3 contains 13 residues. Germline CDR1 SGHNT, CDR2 YYREEE (reference sequence). The full variable domain, in which reference TRBV5-4 and TRBJ2-3 provide the parts outside the CDR3, is ETGVTQSPTHLIKTRGQQVTLRCSSQSGHNTVSWYQQALGQGPQFIFQYYREEENGRGNFPPRFSGLQFPNYSSELNVNALELDDSALYLCATAGASTDTQYFGPGTRLTVL.

The chain combines TRBV24-1 with TRBJ1-5; TRBD1 might be the D (5 bases). The germline V and J ends were trimmed by 5 bases and 5 bases, with 9 bases remaining between them. The CDR3 covers 13 residues. Looked up from germline, CDR1 is KGHDR and CDR2 is SFDVKD. CDR3 loop: CATSVGRYQPQHF. As DNA, the CDR3 is TGTGCCACCAGTGTGGGGCGGTATCAGCCCCAGCATTTT.

This chain connects TRBV2 to TRBJ1-2; no firm D call. The V and J ends lost 6 bases and 0 bases respectively, with 8 bases between them. The CDR3 totals 13 residues. CDR1 is SNHLY, CDR2 FYNNEI, per germline. CDR3 sequence (DNA): TGTGCCAGCAGATACAGTTCTAACTATGGCTACACCTTC. It encodes CASRYSSNYGYTF.

The chain carries TRBV5-1 and TRBJ2-7, with 9 positions matching TRBD1. Looked up from germline, CDR1 is SGHRS and CDR2 is YFSETQ. V was pared by 4 bases and J by 5 bases, with 7 bases of the junction left unmatched. The CDR3 has 14 residues. The CDR3 is CASSGGTGFDEQYF. CDR3 coding DNA: TGCGCCAGCAGCGGCGGGACAGGGTTCGACGAGCAGTACTTC.

The genes are TRBV6-2 or TRBV6-3 and TRBJ2-3, with D possibly TRBD2 on 5 matching bases. Germline V gene sequence: CDR1 MNHEY, CDR2 SVGEGT. This CDR3 is built from 16 residues. V was clipped by 4 bases and J by 2 bases, with 16 bases between them. CDR3 amino acids: CASSSLWGETTDTQYF. The CDR3 nucleotides are TGTGCCAGCAGTTCCTTATGGGGAGAGACCACAGATACGCAGTATTTT.

This clone was observed a few times. V usage is TRBV11-2 and J usage is TRBJ2-7, with 7 bases that match TRBD1. Germline loops: CDR1 SGHAT, CDR2 FQNNGV. There are 15 residues in the CDR3. After removal of 1 base from V and 4 bases from J, the junction contained 7 bases not matched to a gene. CDR3 region: CASSLVSGGLYEQYF. The CDR3 DNA follows: TGTGCCAGCAGCTTAGTTTCAGGGGGATTGTACGAGCAGTACTTC.

The chain recombines TRBV7-6 with TRBJ1-3; TRBD1 matches at 7 bases. The CDR3 is 16 residues long. Germline lookup yields CDR1 SGHVS and CDR2 FNYEAQ. The V gene end was trimmed by 6 bases and the J gene end by 2 bases; junction bases not matched to a gene: 10. CDR3 in amino acids: CASSSTGELAGNTIYF. CDR3 in DNA: TGTGCCAGCAGTAGTACAGGGGAATTAGCTGGAAACACCATATATTTT.

The rearrangement links TRBV7-2 to TRBJ1-2, with a tentative D call TRBD1 (6 bases). Germline assignment: CDR1 SGHTA and CDR2 FQGNSA. Trimming removed 5 bases at V and 4 bases at J, with 14 bases between. The CDR3 runs to 14 residues. In DNA form, the CDR3 reads TGTGCCAGCAGCAATACAGGGTTTAGCTATGGCTACACCTTC. Translating gives CASSNTGFSYGYTF.

This clone was seen a handful of times. The rearrangement joins TRBV4-3 to TRBJ1-6; D gene uncertain. CDR1 is LGHNA, CDR2 YSLEER, per germline. Trimming left V 0 bases short and J 13 bases short, with 13 bases between. The CDR3 has 14 residues. The CDR3 here is CASSQDWRVAPLHF. CDR3 coding DNA: TGCGCCAGCAGCCAAGATTGGCGGGTCGCGCCCCTCCACTTT.

The V gene is TRBV13, the J gene TRBJ2-7; possibly TRBD2 for D (6 bases). V lost 5 bases and J lost 5, with 19 bases in between. The CDR3 is 15 amino acids. Germline V CDR1 and CDR2: PRHDT, FYEKMQ (reference sequence). The CDR3 region has the DNA TGTGCCAGCAGCCCCGGCCCTCTAAGGAGGGACGAGCAGTACTTC. Its protein is CASSPGPLRRDEQYF. Together with reference TRBV13 and TRBJ2-7, the CDR3 gives the full variable domain: AAGVIQSPRHLIKEKRETATLKCYPIPRHDTVYWYQQGPGQDPQFLISFYEKMQSDKGSIPDRFSAQQFSDYHSELNMSSLELGDSALYFCASSPGPLRRDEQYFGPGTRLTVT.

V gene TRBV5-1 combines with J gene TRBJ2-5; 9 nucleotides align to TRBD2. There are 16 residues in the CDR3. Germline-derived CDR1 and CDR2 are SGHRS and YFSETQ. Trimming at V came to 0 bases and at J to 6 bases, leaving 9 bases not matched to a gene. The CDR3 nucleotides are TGCGCCAGCAGCTTGGAGTTGCGGGGGGGCCGAAAGACCCAGTACTTC. Amino acid sequence: CASSLELRGGRKTQYF.

This chain uses TRBV13 with TRBJ2-7, with TRBD2 matching over 13 bases. Germline V gene lookup returns CDR1 PRHDT and CDR2 FYEKMQ (reference sequence). Unmatched junction bases numbered 4, after V lost 4 bases and J lost 4 bases. The CDR3 has 15 amino acids. DNA of the CDR3: TGTGCCAGCAGCTCCGAGACTAGCGGGAGGTACGAGCAGTACTTC. This translates into CASSSETSGRYEQYF. The full variable domain, rest sourced from reference TRBV13 and TRBJ2-7, is AAGVIQSPRHLIKEKRETATLKCYPIPRHDTVYWYQQGPGQDPQFLISFYEKMQSDKGSIPDRFSAQQFSDYHSELNMSSLELGDSALYFCASSSETSGRYEQYFGPGTRLTVT.

This clone was recorded once. This chain joins TRBV9 and TRBJ2-7; 9 bases map to TRBD2. Germline V lookup: CDR1 SGDLS, CDR2 YYNGEE. The CDR3 has 16 amino acids. The V and J ends lost 0 bases and 2 bases, in that order; junction bases with no gene match: 6. CDR3 bases: TGTGCCAGCAGCGTAGCGGCTAGCGGGGCCCCCTACGAGCAGTACTTC. This gives the protein CASSVAASGAPYEQYF.

This clone was detected a few times. The gene calls are TRBV19 and TRBJ2-3, with 12 bases aligning to TRBD2. Germline lookup yields CDR1 LNHDA and CDR2 SQIVND (reference sequence). The length of the CDR3 is 14 residues. V was pared by 6 bases and J by 6 bases, with 4 bases of the junction left unmatched. The CDR3: CASRTSGGPDTQYF. CDR3 bases: TGTGCCAGTAGGACTAGCGGGGGCCCGGATACGCAGTATTTT.

This sequence joins TRBV29-1 and TRBJ2-1; D possibly corresponds to TRBD2 (7 bases). The V end was cut by 6 bases, the J end by 5 bases, with 17 bases between. In germline, CDR1 is SQVTM, CDR2 ANQGSEA. The CDR3 loop spans 14 amino acids. The CDR3 protein is CSVGGPSGDNEQFF. The CDR3 coding sequence is TGCAGCGTCGGGGGCCCTAGCGGAGACAATGAGCAGTTCTTC.

In this sample, this clone turned up a few times. The CDR3 sequence: CKKGRTGSYEQYF. The CDR3 DNA reads as TGTAAAAAGGGACGGACAGGATCCTACGAGCAGTACTTC. The chain is built from TRBV21-1 and TRBJ2-7; the table names TRBD1, a call not compared with the DNA. TRBV21-1 is tagged as a pseudogene. The CDR3 runs 13 residues.

This clone was detected once. The chain joins TRBV4-1 to TRBJ1-1; D is unresolved. Germline CDR1 MGHRA, CDR2 YSYEKL. V lost 4 bases and J lost 0, with 12 bases in between. The length of the CDR3 is 15 residues. In DNA, the CDR3 is TGCGCCAGCAGCCGAGACGGACTCTTGAACACTGAAGCTTTCTTT. Translating gives CASSRDGLLNTEAFF.

The CDR3 DNA reads TGTGCCAGCAGTCGCCAATCCGGGACAGTGCACGGCTACACCTTC. Amino acid sequence: CASSRQSGTVHGYTF. The V and J genes are TRBV6-5 and TRBJ1-2; 7 nucleotides align to TRBD1. This CDR3 has 15 amino acids. Germline V gene data show CDR1 as MNHEY and CDR2 as SVGAGI. J gave up 8 bases and V 5 bases, and 14 bases lay outside the gene matches.